This TCR beta chain was observed in a study of T cell responses to AZD1222 COVID-19 vaccine. Study-wide results and limits: Unmutated variant regions are reportedly targeted by nearly half of spike-specific TCRs.

TCRdb keeps only in-frame clones here, not all; method: immunoSEQ multiplex PCR. This repertoire shows approximately 170,000 clones, 80% to 95% found once; its top ten account for 4% to 5.5%. Notes on this clone: The antigen is undetermined.

Germline lookup yields CDR1 SGHKS and CDR2 YYEKEE (reference sequence). With 4 bases removed from V and 7 bases from J, the gap between germline ends came to 18 bases. The CDR3 runs to 15 residues. The sequence derives from an adult in good health. V and J are TRBV5-5 and TRBJ2-1; unclear D gene. This specimen consisted of peripheral blood, obtained on day 0 of AZD1222 vaccination. The CDR3 sequence: CASSLDLAAWNEQFF. CDR3 bases: TGTGCCAGCAGCCTTGATCTGGCGGCCTGGAATGAGCAGTTCTTC.